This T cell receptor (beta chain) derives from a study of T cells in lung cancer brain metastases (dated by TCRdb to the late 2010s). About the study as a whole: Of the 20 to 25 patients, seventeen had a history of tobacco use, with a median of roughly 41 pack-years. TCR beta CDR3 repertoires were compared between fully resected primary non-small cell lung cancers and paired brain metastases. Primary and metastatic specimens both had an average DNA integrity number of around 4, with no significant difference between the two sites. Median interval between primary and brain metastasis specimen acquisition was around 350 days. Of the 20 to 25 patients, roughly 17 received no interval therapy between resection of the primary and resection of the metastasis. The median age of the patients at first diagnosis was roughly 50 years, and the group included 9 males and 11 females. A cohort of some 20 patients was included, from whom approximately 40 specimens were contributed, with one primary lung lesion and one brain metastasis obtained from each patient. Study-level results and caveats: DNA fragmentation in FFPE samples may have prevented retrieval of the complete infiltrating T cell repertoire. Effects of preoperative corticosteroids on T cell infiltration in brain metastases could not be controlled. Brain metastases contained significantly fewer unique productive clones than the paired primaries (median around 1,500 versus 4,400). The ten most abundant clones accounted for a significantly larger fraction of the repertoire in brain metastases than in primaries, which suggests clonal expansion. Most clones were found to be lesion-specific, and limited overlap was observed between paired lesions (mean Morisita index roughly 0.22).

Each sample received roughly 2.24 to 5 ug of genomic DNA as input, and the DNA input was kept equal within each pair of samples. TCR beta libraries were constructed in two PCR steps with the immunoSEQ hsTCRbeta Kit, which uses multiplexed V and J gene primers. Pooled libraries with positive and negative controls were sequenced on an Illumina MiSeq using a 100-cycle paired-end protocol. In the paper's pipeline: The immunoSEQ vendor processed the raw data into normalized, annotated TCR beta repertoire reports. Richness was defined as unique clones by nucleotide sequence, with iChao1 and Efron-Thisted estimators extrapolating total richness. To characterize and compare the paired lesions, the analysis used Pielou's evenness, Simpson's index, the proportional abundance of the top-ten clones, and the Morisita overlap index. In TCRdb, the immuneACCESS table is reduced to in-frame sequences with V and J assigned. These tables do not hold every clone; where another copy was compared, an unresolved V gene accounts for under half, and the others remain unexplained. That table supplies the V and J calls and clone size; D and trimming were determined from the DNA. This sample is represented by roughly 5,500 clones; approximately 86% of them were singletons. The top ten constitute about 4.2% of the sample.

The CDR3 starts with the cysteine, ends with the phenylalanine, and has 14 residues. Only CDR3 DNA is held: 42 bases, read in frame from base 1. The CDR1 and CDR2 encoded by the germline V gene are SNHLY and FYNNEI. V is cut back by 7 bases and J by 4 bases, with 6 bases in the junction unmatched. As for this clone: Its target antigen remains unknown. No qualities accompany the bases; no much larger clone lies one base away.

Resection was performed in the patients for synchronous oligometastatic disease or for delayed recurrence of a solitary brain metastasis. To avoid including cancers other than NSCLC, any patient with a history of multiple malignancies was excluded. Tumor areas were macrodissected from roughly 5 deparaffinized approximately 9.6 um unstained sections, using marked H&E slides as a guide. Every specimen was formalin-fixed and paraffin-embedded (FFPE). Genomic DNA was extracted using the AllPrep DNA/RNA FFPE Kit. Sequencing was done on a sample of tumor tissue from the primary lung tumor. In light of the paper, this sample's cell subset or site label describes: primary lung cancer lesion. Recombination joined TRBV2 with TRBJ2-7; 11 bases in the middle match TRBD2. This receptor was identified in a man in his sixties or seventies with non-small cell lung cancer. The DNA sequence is TGTGCCAGCAAACCGGGACTAGCGGATTACGAGCAGTACTTC. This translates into CASKPGLADYEQYF. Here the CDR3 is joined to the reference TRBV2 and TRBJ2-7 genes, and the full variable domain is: EPEVTQTPSHQVTQMGQEVILRCVPISNHLYFYWYRQILGQKVEFLVSFYNNEISEKSEIFDDQFSVERPDGSNFTLKIRSTKLEDSAMYFCASKPGLADYEQYFGPGTRLTVT.